Below, one TCR beta chain is given with its context. Its antigen remains unknown. These data belong to a study of Tregs in tolerant kidney transplant recipients. Turning to the study itself: Related graft donors supplied nonmyeloablative bone marrow transplants, and mixed chimerism was transient.

Regulatory T cells were sorted from thawed PBMCs rested overnight at 37°C with 200 IU/ml IL-2. The CDR3 has 16 residues. CDR1 is LGHNA and CDR2 is YNFKEQ in the germline V gene. V was trimmed by 3 bases and J by 0 bases, leaving 12 bases between them. Study results and caveats: Activated donor B cell expansion appeared to reveal the most relevant donor-specific TCRbeta repertoire. Antigen-driven expansion was suggested because donor-specific Tregs expanded more than all Tregs in tolerant patients.

Produced via immunoSEQ multiplex PCR; TCRdb's table is partial and in-frame only. This table has 75,000 to 85,000 clones, 85% to 95% appearing once. The V and J genes are TRBV4-2 and TRBJ2-1, with a possible D match to TRBD2 (6 bases). The receptor comes from a human donor who received a combined kidney and bone marrow transplant. The sample in question was Tregs from blood, obtained before the transplant. CDR3 loop: CASSQSGTSSYNEQFF. In DNA form, the CDR3 reads TGTGCCAGCAGCCAGTCCGGGACTTCCTCCTACAATGAGCAGTTCTTC.